The clone carrying this T cell receptor (beta chain) was detected many times. What it recognizes is unknown. This record belongs to a study of regulatory T cells in long-lasting Graves disease. Across the study: Disease was considered persistent Graves' disease after over 5 years of antithyroid drugs (with positive TSH receptor antibodies).

Investigators prepared the TCR beta libraries by applying iRepertoire HTBI primers and Arm-PCR of CDR3 regions. TCRdb used MiXCR to reprocess the multiplex PCR reads, holding one entry per CDR3 protein. The data contain about 430,000 distinct CDR3 sequences, under 25% of them seen just once; the ten biggest clones take up around 15%. The CDR3 extends over 14 amino acids. CDR1 is SEHNR, CDR2 FQNEAQ, per germline (reference sequence). V dropped 3 bases and J dropped 5; count of bases not matched to a gene: 5. Whole-study results and caveats: Persistent Graves' patients showed a TCR diversity that was lower than that of newly diagnosed ones.

The time point denotes: persistent/refractory GD, antithyroid drugs over 5 years with positive TRAb. Generation of the TCR library employed RNA extracted from PBMCs. Nine milliliters of peripheral blood were taken and placed in EDTA tubes. This TCR was sampled from a female donor with Graves disease. The chain has TRBV7-9 and TRBJ2-5; TRBD2 aligns across 8 bases. The sequencing used peripheral blood mononuclear cells (PBMCs), collected when the disease was refractory, from a patient treated with antithyroid drugs. CDR3 region: CASSFVREGETQYF. The DNA for the CDR3 is TGTGCCAGCAGCTTCGTCCGGGAGGGGGAGACCCAGTACTTC.